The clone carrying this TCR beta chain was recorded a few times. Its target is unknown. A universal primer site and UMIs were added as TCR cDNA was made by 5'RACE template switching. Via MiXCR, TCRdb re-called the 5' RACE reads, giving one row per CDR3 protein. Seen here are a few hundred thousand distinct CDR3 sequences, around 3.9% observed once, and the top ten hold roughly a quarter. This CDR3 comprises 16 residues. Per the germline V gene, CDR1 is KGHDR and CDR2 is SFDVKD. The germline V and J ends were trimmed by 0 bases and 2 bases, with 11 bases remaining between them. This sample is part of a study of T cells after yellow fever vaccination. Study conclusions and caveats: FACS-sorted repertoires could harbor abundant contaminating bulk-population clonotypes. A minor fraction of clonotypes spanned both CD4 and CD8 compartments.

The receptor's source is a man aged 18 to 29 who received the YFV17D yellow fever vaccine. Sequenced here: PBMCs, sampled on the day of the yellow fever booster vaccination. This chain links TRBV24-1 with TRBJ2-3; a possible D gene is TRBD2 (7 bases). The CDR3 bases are TGTGCCACCAGTGATTTGCGTCGGGGGGCCACAGATACGCAGTATTTT. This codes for CATSDLRRGATDTQYF.